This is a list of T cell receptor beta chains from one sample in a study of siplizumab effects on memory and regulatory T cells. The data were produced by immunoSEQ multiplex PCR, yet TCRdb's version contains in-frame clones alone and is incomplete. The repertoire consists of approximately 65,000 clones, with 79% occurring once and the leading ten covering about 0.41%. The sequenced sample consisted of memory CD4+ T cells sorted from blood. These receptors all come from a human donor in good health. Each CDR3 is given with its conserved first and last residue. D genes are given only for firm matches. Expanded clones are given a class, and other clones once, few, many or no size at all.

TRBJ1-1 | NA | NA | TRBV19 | CASSSALGTEAFF | TGTGCCAGTAGTTCGGCTTTGGGCACTGAAGCTTTCTTT
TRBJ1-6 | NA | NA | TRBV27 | CASRKDTGIPLHF | TGTGCCAGCAGGAAGGATACAGGGATTCCCCTCCACTTT
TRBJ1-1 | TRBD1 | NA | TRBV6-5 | CASSYSRGDTEAFF | TGTGCCAGCAGTTACTCCAGGGGGGACACTGAAGCTTTCTTT
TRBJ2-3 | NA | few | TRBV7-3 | CASSPTSAVTDTQYF | TGTGCCAGCAGCCCGACATCGGCGGTCACAGATACGCAGTATTTT
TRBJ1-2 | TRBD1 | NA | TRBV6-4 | CASSAGTGGIGYTF | TGTGCCAGCAGTGCGGGGACAGGGGGAATTGGCTACACCTTC
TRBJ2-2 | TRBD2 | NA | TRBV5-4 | CASSLLSTSGGASGELFF | TGTGCCAGCAGCCTTCTCTCAACTAGCGGGGGGGCGTCCGGGGAGCTGTTTTTT
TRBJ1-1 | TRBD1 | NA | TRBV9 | CASSVDPPGQVNTEAFF | TGTGCCAGCAGCGTAGACCCTCCGGGACAGGTTAACACTGAAGCTTTCTTT
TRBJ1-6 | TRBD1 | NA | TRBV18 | CASSQGEGSSSPLHF | TGTGCCAGCTCGCAGGGGGAGGGCAGCTCCTCACCCCTCCACTTT
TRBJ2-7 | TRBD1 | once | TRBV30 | CAGQGDSYEQYF | TGTGCCGGACAGGGGGATTCCTACGAGCAGTACTTC
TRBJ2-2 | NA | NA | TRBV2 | CASRRAGISGELFF | TGTGCCAGCAGAAGGGCAGGGATTAGCGGGGAGCTGTTTTTT
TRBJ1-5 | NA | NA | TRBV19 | CATAVGDYGNQPQHF | TGTGCCACCGCAGTGGGGGATTACGGCAATCAGCCCCAGCATTTT
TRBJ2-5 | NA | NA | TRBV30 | CAWARWGGRETQYF | TGTGCCTGGGCGAGGTGGGGGGGCAGGGAGACCCAGTACTTC
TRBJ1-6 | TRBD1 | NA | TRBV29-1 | CSAIPGGRSYNSPLHF | TGCAGCGCCATTCCAGGGGGCCGCTCCTATAATTCACCCCTCCACTTT
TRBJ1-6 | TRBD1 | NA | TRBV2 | CASRETGAKNSPLHF | TGTGCCAGCAGAGAGACAGGGGCTAAGAATTCACCCCTCCACTTT
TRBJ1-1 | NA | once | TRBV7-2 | CASRPTAINTEAFF | TGTGCCAGCAGACCGACAGCGATAAACACTGAAGCTTTCTTT
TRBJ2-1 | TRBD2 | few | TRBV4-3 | CASSRATSGGVNEQFF | TGCGCCAGCAGCCGCGCGACTAGCGGGGGGGTAAATGAGCAGTTCTTC
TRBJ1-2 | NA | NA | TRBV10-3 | CAISLGGASGYTF | TGTGCCATCAGTCTGGGGGGCGCAAGTGGCTACACCTTC
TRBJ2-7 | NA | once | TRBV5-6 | CASSSLNEQYF | TGTGCCAGCAGCTCTTTAAACGAGCAGTACTTC
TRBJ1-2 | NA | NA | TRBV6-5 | CASSNYGAGGYTF | TGTGCCAGCAGCAATTACGGGGCGGGAGGCTACACCTTC
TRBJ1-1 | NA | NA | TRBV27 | CASRLRAMNTEAFF | TGTGCCAGCAGGCTCAGGGCCATGAACACTGAAGCTTTCTTT
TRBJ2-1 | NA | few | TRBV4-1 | CASSQDPAGDRYNEQFF | TGCGCCAGCAGCCAAGATCCAGCGGGTGACAGATACAATGAGCAGTTCTTC
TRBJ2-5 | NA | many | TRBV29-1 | CSVRPQGWRQQETQYF | TGCAGCGTTAGGCCCCAAGGGTGGCGGCAACAAGAGACCCAGTACTTC
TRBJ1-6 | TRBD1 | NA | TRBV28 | CASSPTGGYNSPLHF | TGTGCCAGCAGCCCGACAGGGGGCTATAATTCACCCCTCCACTTT
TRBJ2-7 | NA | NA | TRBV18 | CASSPSTGTYEQYF | TGTGCCAGCTCACCATCAACAGGGACCTACGAGCAGTACTTC
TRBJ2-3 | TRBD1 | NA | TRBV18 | CASSTGQGVTDTQYF | TGTGCCAGCTCAACCGGACAGGGGGTCACAGATACGCAGTATTTT
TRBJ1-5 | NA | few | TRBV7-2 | CASSLALGVTQPQHF | TGTGCCAGCAGCTTAGCGCTGGGGGTTACGCAGCCCCAGCATTTT
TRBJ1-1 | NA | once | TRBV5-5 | CASSLEQGMTEAFF | TGTGCCAGCAGCTTGGAACAGGGAATGACTGAAGCTTTCTTT
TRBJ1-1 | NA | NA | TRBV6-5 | CASSYLGGNTEAFF | TGTGCCAGCAGTTACCTTGGGGGGAACACTGAAGCTTTCTTT
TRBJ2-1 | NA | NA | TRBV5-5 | CASSQWGNEQFF | TGTGCCAGCAGCCAGTGGGGCAATGAGCAGTTCTTC